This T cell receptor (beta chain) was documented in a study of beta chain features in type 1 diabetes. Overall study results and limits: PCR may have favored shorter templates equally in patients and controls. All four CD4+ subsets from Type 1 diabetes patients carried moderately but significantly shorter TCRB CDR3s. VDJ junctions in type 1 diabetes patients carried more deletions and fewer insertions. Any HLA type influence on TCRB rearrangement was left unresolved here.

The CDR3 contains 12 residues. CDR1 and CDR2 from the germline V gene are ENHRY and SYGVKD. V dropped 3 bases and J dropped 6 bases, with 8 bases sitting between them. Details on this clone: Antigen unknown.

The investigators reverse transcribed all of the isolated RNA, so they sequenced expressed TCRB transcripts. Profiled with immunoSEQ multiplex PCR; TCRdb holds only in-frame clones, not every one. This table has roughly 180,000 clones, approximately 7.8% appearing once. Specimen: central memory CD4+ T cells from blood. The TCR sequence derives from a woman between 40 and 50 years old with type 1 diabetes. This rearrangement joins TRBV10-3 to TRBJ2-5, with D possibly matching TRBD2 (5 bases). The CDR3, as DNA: TGTGCCATCAGTGAACGGGAACAGACCCAGTACTTC. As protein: CAISEREQTQYF.